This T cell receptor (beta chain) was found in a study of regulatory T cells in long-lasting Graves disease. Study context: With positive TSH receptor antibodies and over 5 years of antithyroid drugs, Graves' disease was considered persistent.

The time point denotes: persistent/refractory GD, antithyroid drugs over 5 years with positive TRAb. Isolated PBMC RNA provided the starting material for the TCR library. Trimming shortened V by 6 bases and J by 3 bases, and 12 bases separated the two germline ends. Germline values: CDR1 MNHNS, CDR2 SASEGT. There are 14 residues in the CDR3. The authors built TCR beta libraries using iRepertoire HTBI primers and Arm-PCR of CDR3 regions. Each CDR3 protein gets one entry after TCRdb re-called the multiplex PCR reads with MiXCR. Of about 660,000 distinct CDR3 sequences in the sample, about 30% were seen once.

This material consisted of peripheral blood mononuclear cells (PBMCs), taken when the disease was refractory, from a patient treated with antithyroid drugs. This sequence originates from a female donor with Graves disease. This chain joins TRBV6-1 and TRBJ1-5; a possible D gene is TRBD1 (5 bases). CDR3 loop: CASREQAINQPQHF. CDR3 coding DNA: TGTGCCAGCAGGGAACAGGCGATCAATCAGCCCCAGCATTTT.